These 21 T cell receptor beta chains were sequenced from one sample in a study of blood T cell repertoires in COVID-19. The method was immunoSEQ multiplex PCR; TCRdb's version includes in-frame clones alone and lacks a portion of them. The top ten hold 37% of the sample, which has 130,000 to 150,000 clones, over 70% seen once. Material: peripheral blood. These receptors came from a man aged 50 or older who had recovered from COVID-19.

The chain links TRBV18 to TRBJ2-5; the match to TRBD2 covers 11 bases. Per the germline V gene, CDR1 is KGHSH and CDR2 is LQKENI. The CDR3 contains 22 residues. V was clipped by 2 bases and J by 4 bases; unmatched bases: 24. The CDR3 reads CASSPLGTDARPGLAATETQYF. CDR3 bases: TGTGCCAGCTCACCATTGGGGACAGATGCTAGACCGGGACTAGCGGCGACAGAGACCCAGTACTTC.

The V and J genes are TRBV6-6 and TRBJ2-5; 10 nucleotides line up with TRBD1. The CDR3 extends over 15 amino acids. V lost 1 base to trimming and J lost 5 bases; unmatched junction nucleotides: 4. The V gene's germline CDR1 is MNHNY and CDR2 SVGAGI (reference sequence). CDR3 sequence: CASSYLTGGAETQYF. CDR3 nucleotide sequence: TGTGCCAGCAGTTACTTGACAGGGGGCGCGGAGACCCAGTACTTC.

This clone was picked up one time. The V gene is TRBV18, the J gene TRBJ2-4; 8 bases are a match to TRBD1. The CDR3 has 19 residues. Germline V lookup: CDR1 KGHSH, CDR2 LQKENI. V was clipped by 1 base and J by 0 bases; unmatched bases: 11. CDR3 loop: CASSPLGDRRFLAKNIQYF. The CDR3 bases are TGTGCCAGCTCACCACTTGGGGACAGGCGATTCCTAGCCAAAAACATTCAGTACTTC.

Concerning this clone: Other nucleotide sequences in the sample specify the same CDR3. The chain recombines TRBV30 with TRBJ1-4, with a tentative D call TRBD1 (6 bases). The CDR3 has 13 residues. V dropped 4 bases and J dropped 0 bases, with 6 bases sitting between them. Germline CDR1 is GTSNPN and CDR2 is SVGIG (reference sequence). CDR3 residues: CAWNRATNEKLFF. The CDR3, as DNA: TGTGCCTGGAACAGGGCAACTAATGAAAAACTGTTTTTT.

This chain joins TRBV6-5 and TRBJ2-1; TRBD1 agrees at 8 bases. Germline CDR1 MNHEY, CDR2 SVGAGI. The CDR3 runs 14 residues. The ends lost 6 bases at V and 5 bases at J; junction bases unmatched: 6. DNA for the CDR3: TGTGCCAGCAGCCAACTGACAGGGGACAATGAGCAGTTCTTC. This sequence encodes CASSQLTGDNEQFF.

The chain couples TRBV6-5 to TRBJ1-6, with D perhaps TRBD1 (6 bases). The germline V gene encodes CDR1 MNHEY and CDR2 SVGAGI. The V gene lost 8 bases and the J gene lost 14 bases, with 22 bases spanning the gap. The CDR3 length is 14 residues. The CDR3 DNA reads TGTGCCAGCGGATCGGGACACGCATATGGGACCCTCCACTTT. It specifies CASGSGHAYGTLHF.

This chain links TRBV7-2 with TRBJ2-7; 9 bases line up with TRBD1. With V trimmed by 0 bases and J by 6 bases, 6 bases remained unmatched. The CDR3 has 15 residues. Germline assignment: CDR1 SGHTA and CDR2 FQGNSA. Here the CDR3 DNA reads TGTGCCAGCAGCTTAGCGCTGGGACAGGGCCCCGAGCAGTACTTC. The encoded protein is CASSLALGQGPEQYF.

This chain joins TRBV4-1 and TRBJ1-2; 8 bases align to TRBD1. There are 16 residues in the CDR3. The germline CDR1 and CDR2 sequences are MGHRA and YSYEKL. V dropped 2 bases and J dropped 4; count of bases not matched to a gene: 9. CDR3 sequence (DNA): TGCGCCAGCAGCCAATTTCAGGACAGGGAGCCCTATGGCTACACCTTC. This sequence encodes CASSQFQDREPYGYTF.

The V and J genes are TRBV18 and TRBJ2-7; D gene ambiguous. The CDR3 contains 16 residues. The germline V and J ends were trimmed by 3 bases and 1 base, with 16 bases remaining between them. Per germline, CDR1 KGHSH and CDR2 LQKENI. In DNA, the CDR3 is TGTGCCAGCTCACCTACCCCGCCGGCAGGATCCTACGAGCAGTACTTC. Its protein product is CASSPTPPAGSYEQYF.

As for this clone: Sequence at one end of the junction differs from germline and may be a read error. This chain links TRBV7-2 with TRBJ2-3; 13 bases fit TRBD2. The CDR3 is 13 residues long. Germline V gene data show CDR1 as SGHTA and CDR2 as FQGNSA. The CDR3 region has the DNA TGTGCCAGCAGCTTCCCGGGACTAGCGGGGTACAGGTTT. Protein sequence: CASSFPGLAGYRF.

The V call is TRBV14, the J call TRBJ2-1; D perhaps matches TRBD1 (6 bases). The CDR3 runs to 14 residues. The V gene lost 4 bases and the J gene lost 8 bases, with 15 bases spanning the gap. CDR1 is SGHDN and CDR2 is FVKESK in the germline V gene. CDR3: CASSPLDRKHEQFF. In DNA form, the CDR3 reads TGTGCCAGCAGCCCTTTGGACAGAAAGCATGAGCAGTTCTTC.

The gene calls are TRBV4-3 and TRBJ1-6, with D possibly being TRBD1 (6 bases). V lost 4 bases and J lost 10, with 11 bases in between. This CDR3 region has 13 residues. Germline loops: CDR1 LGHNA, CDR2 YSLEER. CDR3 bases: TGCGCCAGCAGCCCGGGACACAAGTCACCCCTCCACTTT. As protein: CASSPGHKSPLHF.

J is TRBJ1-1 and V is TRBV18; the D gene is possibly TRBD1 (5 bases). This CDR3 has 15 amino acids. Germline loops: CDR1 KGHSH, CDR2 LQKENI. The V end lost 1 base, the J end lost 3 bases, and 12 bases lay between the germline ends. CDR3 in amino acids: CASSPQKGVHTEAFF. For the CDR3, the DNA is TGTGCCAGCTCACCACAGAAAGGGGTACACACTGAAGCTTTCTTT. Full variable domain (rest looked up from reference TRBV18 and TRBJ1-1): NAGVMQNPRHLVRRRGQEARLRCSPMKGHSHVYWYRQLPEEGLKFMVYLQKENIIDESGMPKERFSAEFPKEGPSILRIQQVVRGDSAAYFCASSPQKGVHTEAFFGQGTRLTVV.

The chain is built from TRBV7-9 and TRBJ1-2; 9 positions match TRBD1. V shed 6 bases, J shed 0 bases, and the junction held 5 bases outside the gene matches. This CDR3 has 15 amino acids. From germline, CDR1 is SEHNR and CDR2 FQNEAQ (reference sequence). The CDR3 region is CASSRDRAANYGYTF. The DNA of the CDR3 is TGTGCCAGCAGTCGGGACAGGGCGGCTAACTATGGCTACACCTTC.

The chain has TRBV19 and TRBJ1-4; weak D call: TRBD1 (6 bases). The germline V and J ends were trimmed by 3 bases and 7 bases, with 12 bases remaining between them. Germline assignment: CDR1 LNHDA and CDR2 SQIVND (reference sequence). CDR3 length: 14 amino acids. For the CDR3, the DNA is TGTGCCAGTAGTATCAGGGGCGATAGTGAAAAACTGTTTTTT. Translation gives CASSIRGDSEKLFF.

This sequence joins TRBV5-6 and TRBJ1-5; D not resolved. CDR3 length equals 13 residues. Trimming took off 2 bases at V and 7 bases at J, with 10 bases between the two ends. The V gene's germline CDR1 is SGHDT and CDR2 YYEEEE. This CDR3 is CASSLGGSQPQHF. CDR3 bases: TGTGCCAGCAGCTTAGGAGGGTCCCAGCCCCAGCATTTT.

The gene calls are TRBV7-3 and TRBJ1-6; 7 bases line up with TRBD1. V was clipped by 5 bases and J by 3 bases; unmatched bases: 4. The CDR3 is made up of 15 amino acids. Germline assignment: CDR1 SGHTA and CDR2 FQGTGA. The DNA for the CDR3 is TGTGCCAGCAGCGAGGGACAGTACTATAATTCACCCCTCCACTTT. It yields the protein CASSEGQYYNSPLHF.

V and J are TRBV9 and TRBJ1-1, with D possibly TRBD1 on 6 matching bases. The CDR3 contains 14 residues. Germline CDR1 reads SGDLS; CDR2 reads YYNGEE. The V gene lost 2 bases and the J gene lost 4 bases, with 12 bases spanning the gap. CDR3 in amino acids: CASSVTGLGTEAFF. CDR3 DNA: TGTGCCAGCAGCGTTACAGGGTTGGGCACTGAAGCTTTCTTT.

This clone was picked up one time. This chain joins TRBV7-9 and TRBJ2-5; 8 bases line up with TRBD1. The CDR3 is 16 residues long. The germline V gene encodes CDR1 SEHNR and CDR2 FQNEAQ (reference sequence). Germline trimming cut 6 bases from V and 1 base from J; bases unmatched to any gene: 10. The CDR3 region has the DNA TGTGCCAGCAGACGCGGGACAGGTATTCGCCAAGAGACCCAGTACTTC. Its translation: CASRRGTGIRQETQYF.

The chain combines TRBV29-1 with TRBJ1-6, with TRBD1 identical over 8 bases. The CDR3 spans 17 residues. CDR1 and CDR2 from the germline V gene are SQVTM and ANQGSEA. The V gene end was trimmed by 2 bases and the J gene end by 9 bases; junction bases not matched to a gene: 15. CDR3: CSVERTGYGSISSPLHF. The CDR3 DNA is TGCAGCGTTGAACGGACAGGGTATGGCTCGATTAGTTCACCCCTCCACTTT.

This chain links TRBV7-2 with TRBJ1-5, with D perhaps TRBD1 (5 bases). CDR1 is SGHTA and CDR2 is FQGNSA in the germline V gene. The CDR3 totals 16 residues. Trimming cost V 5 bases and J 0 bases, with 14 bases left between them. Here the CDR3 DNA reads TGTGCCAGCAGCCCCTCAACAGGTCCTAGCAATCAGCCCCAGCATTTT. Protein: CASSPSTGPSNQPQHF. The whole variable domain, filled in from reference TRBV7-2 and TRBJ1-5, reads GAGVSQSPSNKVTEKGKDVELRCDPISGHTALYWYRQSLGQGLEFLIYFQGNSAPDKSGLPSDRFSAERTGGSVSTLTIQRTQQEDSAVYLCASSPSTGPSNQPQHFGDGTRLSIL.